The 20 T cell receptor beta chains listed next were all sequenced from one sample in a study of Ad26.COV2.S vaccination and SARS-CoV-2 variants. Clones were sequenced by immunoSEQ multiplex PCR, and TCRdb holds only the in-frame ones, with some missing. The sample yields about 350,000 clones, around 86% seen once. Treatment of the sample: 15 to 20 received Ad26.COV2.S at low or high dose, single or two shots; several received placebo; per-sample allocation not given. Specimen acquisition occurred on day 63 following the initial vaccine or placebo injection. This sample comprised peripheral blood, obtained in a trial of Ad26.COV2.S vaccine versus placebo. These receptors came from a person between 18 and 65 years old who received the Ad26.COV2.S COVID-19 vaccine or a placebo.

J is TRBJ1-2 and V is TRBV19; D unclear. In germline, CDR1 is LNHDA, CDR2 SQIVND (reference sequence). This CDR3 is built from 11 residues. Trimming left V 7 bases short and J 8 bases short, with 11 bases between. CDR3 region: CASNSGGGYTF. CDR3 sequence (DNA): TGTGCCAGTAACTCAGGAGGAGGCTACACCTTC.

J is TRBJ1-6 and V is TRBV18; D is unclear. This CDR3 contains 16 residues. The V end was cut by 3 bases, the J end by 2 bases, with 11 bases between. The germline gives CDR1 KGHSH, CDR2 LQKENI. CDR3 loop: CASSPERVTYNSPLHF. The CDR3 coding sequence is TGTGCCAGCTCACCGGAAAGGGTGACCTATAATTCACCCCTCCACTTT.

This clone has a handful of counts. V usage is TRBV19 and J usage is TRBJ1-5; D perhaps matches TRBD1 (6 bases). The CDR3 spans 13 residues. Germline V lookup: CDR1 LNHDA, CDR2 SQIVND (reference sequence). Trimming took off 5 bases at V and 11 bases at J, with 16 bases between the two ends. The CDR3 DNA is TGTGCCAGTAGTGAGCAAATAACAGGGTCCCAGCATTTT. It codes for CASSEQITGSQHF.

The chain links TRBV11-2 to TRBJ2-7; 8 bases are shared with TRBD2. The trim removed 4 bases at V and 3 bases at J, leaving 11 bases unmatched. The CDR3 covers 16 residues. Looked up from germline, CDR1 is SGHAT and CDR2 is FQNNGV. The CDR3 region is CASSSVISGDVYEQYF. CDR3 nucleotide sequence: TGTGCCAGCAGCTCAGTTATTAGCGGGGACGTCTACGAGCAGTACTTC.

V is TRBV6-5 and J is TRBJ1-1; TRBD1 might be the D (5 bases). This CDR3 has 11 residues. Germline loops: CDR1 MNHEY, CDR2 SVGAGI. V lost 6 bases to trimming and J lost 11 bases, with 13 bases between them. CDR3 bases: TGTGCCAGCAGGAACGGGGGGTTGGCTTTCTTT. Translated: CASRNGGLAFF.

This sequence joins TRBV9 and TRBJ2-5; no clear D gene. The germline V gene encodes CDR1 SGDLS and CDR2 YYNGEE. The CDR3 is 12 amino acids. V lost 3 bases to trimming and J lost 3 bases, with 6 bases between them. This CDR3 is CASSGEEETQYF. The CDR3 bases are TGTGCCAGCAGCGGGGAAGAAGAGACCCAGTACTTC.

This chain uses TRBV5-4 with TRBJ2-7; 10 bases align to TRBD1. Germline CDR1 SGHNT, CDR2 YYREEE (reference sequence). There are 16 residues in the CDR3. Trimming cost V 1 base and J 1 base; bases outside gene matches: 5. The CDR3 coding sequence is TGTGCCAGCAGCTTGAACCGGGACAGGGGTTCCTACGAGCAGTACTTC. Translated: CASSLNRDRGSYEQYF. The whole variable domain, remainder taken from reference TRBV5-4 and TRBJ2-7, is ETGVTQSPTHLIKTRGQQVTLRCSSQSGHNTVSWYQQALGQGPQFIFQYYREEENGRGNFPPRFSGLQFPNYSSELNVNALELDDSALYLCASSLNRDRGSYEQYFGPGTRLTVT.

With respect to this clone: Its ends do not fully match the called genes, so a read error is possible. This sample includes further DNA sequences coding for the same CDR3. The genes are TRBV19 and TRBJ1-2, with D maybe TRBD1 (6 bases). CDR3 size: 14 residues. Germline V gives CDR1 LNHDA, CDR2 SQIVND (reference sequence). Here the CDR3 reads CASSVQGIGYGYTF. CDR3 sequence (DNA): TGCGCCAGTAGCGTACAGGGAATCGGCTATGGCTACACCTTC.

There are a few counts of this clone. The chain uses TRBV30 and TRBJ1-5; the match to TRBD1 covers 7 bases. V was pared by 2 bases and J by 2 bases, with 0 bases of the junction left unmatched. This CDR3 is 13 amino acids long. The V gene's germline CDR1 is GTSNPN and CDR2 SVGIG (reference sequence). As DNA, the CDR3 is TGTGCCTGGAGTACAGGGGGCAATCAGCCCCAGCATTTT. Protein sequence: CAWSTGGNQPQHF.

In this sample, this clone turned up many times. The V call is TRBV18, the J call TRBJ1-1; TRBD1 matches at 8 bases. Germline lookup yields CDR1 KGHSH and CDR2 LQKENI. V trimming: 3 bases; J trimming: 6 bases; junction bases outside the gene matches: 6. CDR3 length: 14 residues. CDR3 protein: CASSPGQGGAEAFF. The CDR3 region has the DNA TGTGCCAGCTCACCCGGACAGGGAGGCGCTGAAGCTTTCTTT.

The chain links TRBV2 to TRBJ2-5, with D hard to call. Germline V CDR1 and CDR2: SNHLY, FYNNEI. V dropped 3 bases and J dropped 2 bases, with 13 bases sitting between them. CDR3 length equals 15 residues. DNA for the CDR3: TGTGCCAGCAGTGACCTGGAAGGGCTTCAAGAGACCCAGTACTTC. It translates to CASSDLEGLQETQYF.

This chain joins TRBV11-2 and TRBJ2-2, with D unclear. The CDR3 length is 14 residues. From germline, CDR1 is SGHAT and CDR2 FQNNGV. Trimming left V 8 bases short and J 2 bases short, with 12 bases between. CDR3 region: CASLPRGNTGELFF. In DNA, the CDR3 is TGTGCCAGCCTTCCCAGAGGTAACACCGGGGAGCTGTTTTTT.

CDR3 bases: TGCGCCAGCAATCGGGACGCATCTCATTTCTACGAGCAGTACTTC. Encoded protein: CASNRDASHFYEQYF. The chain carries TRBV5-1 and TRBJ2-7; D possibly uses TRBD1 or TRBD2 (5 bases each). V shed 6 bases and J shed 3 bases, with 19 bases lying between them. The germline gives CDR1 SGHRS, CDR2 YFSETQ. CDR3 length: 15 amino acids.

The DNA for the CDR3 is TGTGCCAGCAGCTTGGTCTGGACAGGCTCCTACGAGCAGTACTTC. It translates to CASSLVWTGSYEQYF. V usage is TRBV5-6 and J usage is TRBJ2-7; TRBD1 aligns across 7 bases. V dropped 0 bases and J dropped 0; count of bases not matched to a gene: 3. The germline V gene encodes CDR1 SGHDT and CDR2 YYEEEE. The CDR3 loop spans 15 amino acids.

Comment on this clone: In the same sample, other DNA sequences code for this CDR3. For the CDR3, the DNA is TGTGCCAGCAGTCGGGACCTTAATCAGCCCCAGCATTTT. Its translation is CASSRDLNQPQHF. The genes are TRBV6-5 and TRBJ1-5; tentatively, D is TRBD1 (5 bases). CDR1 MNHEY and CDR2 SVGAGI come from the germline V gene. The CDR3 extends over 13 amino acids. The V gene lost 5 bases and the J gene lost 4 bases, with 9 bases spanning the gap.

The chain couples TRBV6-5 to TRBJ1-2; unclear D gene. The CDR3 covers 15 residues. Trimming took off 0 bases at V and 1 base at J, with 9 bases between the two ends. Germline V CDR1 and CDR2: MNHEY, SVGAGI. For the CDR3, the DNA is TGTGCCAGCAGTTACTCAGGCGGGCGTAACTATGGCTACACCTTC. Residues: CASSYSGGRNYGYTF.

V usage is TRBV5-8 and J usage is TRBJ2-5; TRBD2 matches 8 bases. This CDR3 has 14 residues. V lost 5 bases to trimming and J lost 5 bases; unmatched junction nucleotides: 8. The germline V gene has CDR1 SGHTS and CDR2 YDEGEE. The CDR3 loop is CASRPAGAGETQYF. CDR3 in DNA: TGTGCCAGCAGACCAGCGGGGGCGGGGGAGACCCAGTACTTC.

Only a few counts were recorded for this clone. This chain uses TRBV13 with TRBJ1-2; D is uncertain. V was trimmed by 3 bases and J by 0 bases, leaving 5 bases between them. CDR1 PRHDT and CDR2 FYEKMQ come from the germline V gene (reference sequence). This CDR3 spans 13 amino acids. The CDR3 is CASSFTSNYGYTF. The CDR3, as DNA: TGTGCCAGCAGCTTTACTTCTAACTATGGCTACACCTTC.

V and J are TRBV14 and TRBJ2-7; D is ambiguous. Trimming took off 0 bases at V and 6 bases at J, with 9 bases between the two ends. This CDR3 has 13 residues. Germline CDR1 and CDR2: SGHDN and FVKESK. This CDR3 is CASSQDHGGEQYF. The CDR3 DNA follows: TGTGCCAGCAGCCAAGATCATGGCGGCGAGCAGTACTTC.

The CDR3 DNA follows: TGTGCCAGCAGCTTGTATGGGGGGCCGGACACCGGGGAGCTGTTTTTT. This encodes CASSLYGGPDTGELFF. The chain carries TRBV5-4 and TRBJ2-2, with D tentatively TRBD1 or TRBD2 (6 bases each). In germline, CDR1 is SGHNT, CDR2 YYREEE (reference sequence). V dropped 1 base and J dropped 3 bases, with 13 bases sitting between them. The length of the CDR3 is 16 residues.